The rows below give T cell receptor beta chains drawn from one sample of a study of brain T cells in children with intractable seizures. The repertoire was sequenced with immunoSEQ multiplex PCR; TCRdb's copy has only in-frame clones and lacks some. The sample consists of tens of thousands of clones, approximately 94% of them appearing once. The sequencing here drew on peripheral blood, taken at surgery. These receptors all stem from a boy younger than two with tuberous sclerosis and intractable seizures. Both conserved end residues are part of each CDR3. Expanded clones get a size class; other rows say once, few or many, or leave the size out.

CDR3	V	J	size
CASSSGQGNYGYTF	TRBV7-9	TRBJ1-2	few
CASSIRALDTDTQYF	TRBV19	TRBJ2-3	.
CASSYAGGADSPLHF	TRBV6-5	TRBJ1-6	.
CASSLVGGGGYDNEQFF	TRBV7-9	TRBJ2-1	.
CAWGTGGRTEAFF	TRBV30	TRBJ1-1	.
CASSLAGTGNQPQHF	TRBV7-2	TRBJ1-5	few
CASSLRFRDRRTPNYGYTF	TRBV7-8	TRBJ1-2	.
CASSLVGTGMYEQYF	TRBV7-9	TRBJ2-7	.
CASSQGTGGPGEQYF	TRBV14	TRBJ2-7	.
CASSVEASGMLAEQYF	TRBV9	TRBJ2-7	few
CASNSVGTGELFF	TRBV12-3/TRBV12-4	TRBJ2-2	.
CASFSGDYNEQFF	TRBV7-8	TRBJ2-1	.
CASSFGSSSYEQYF	TRBV27	TRBJ2-7	.